The TCR beta chain under discussion was sequenced for a study of blood T cell repertoires in COVID-19. About the research overall: The United States, Italy and Spain supplied acute and convalescent COVID-19 samples. From T cells, B-cell-depleted T cells, or PBMCs came the material, which was cDNA or gDNA.

As handled by the study authors: Amplifying reference gene primers gave estimates of nucleated cell counts. Libraries were prepared by immunoSEQ multiplex PCR; TCRdb keeps only in-frame clonotypes and omits some of them. Clone size and the V and J calls come from that table; the DNA yielded D and trimming. In the table there are hundreds of thousands of clones, around 84% of which are singletons. Germline CDR1 and CDR2: LGHNT and FRNRAP. The CDR3 has 15 residues. The V gene end was trimmed by 1 base and the J gene end by 4 bases; junction bases not matched to a gene: 5. Sequencing was done on a sample of peripheral blood. The sequence was collected from a man aged 30 to 39 with active or convalescent COVID-19. J is TRBJ2-5 and V is TRBV12-5; 8 positions match TRBD1. The CDR3 sequence is CASGLGQGMGETQYF. The CDR3 DNA is TGTGCTAGTGGTTTGGGACAGGGGATGGGAGAGACCCAGTACTTC. Full variable domain (missing parts from reference TRBV12-5 and TRBJ2-5): DARVTQTPRHKVTEMGQEVTMRCQPILGHNTVFWYRQTMMQGLELLAYFRNRAPLDDSGMPKDRFSAEMPDATLATLKIQPSEPRDSAVYFCASGLGQGMGETQYFGPGTRLLVL.